The 11 T cell receptor beta chains presented below share a single source sample, sequenced in a study of T cells after yellow fever vaccination. TCRdb redid the calling of the 5' RACE reads with MiXCR, one entry per CDR3 protein. This sample has about 26,000 distinct CDR3 sequences; under 5.5% occur once, and the top ten carry less than 50%. The specimen was PBMCs, either bulk or a sorted T-cell subset (CD4+, CD8+, memory, or dextramer-sorted; not recorded which), collected on the day of the yellow fever booster vaccination. These receptors all stem from a man between 18 and 35 years old who received the YFV17D yellow fever vaccine.

This clonotype was observed at least ten times. The CDR3 DNA is TGTGCCAGCAGTTCCCGGGACAAAGGCACAGATACGCAGTATTTT. Translation: CASSSRDKGTDTQYF. The chain combines TRBV6-6 with TRBJ2-3; D possibly corresponds to TRBD1 (6 bases). CDR1 MNHNY and CDR2 SVGAGI come from the germline V gene (reference sequence). Trimming removed 4 bases at V and 1 base at J, with 12 bases between. The CDR3 loop spans 15 amino acids.

This clonotype was counted only a few times. V gene TRBV5-1 combines with J gene TRBJ2-6, with a weak D call TRBD2 (5 bases). This CDR3 is 15 amino acids long. The germline CDR1 and CDR2 sequences are SGHRS and YFSETQ. V was clipped by 3 bases and J by 3 bases, with 10 bases between them. The CDR3 loop reads CASSSSGDGANVLTF. Here the CDR3 DNA reads TGCGCCAGCAGCTCCTCCGGGGATGGGGCCAACGTCCTGACTTTC. The whole variable domain, remainder taken from reference TRBV5-1 and TRBJ2-6, is KAGVTQTPRYLIKTRGQQVTLSCSPISGHRSVSWYQQTPGQGLQFLFEYFSETQRNKGNFPGRFSGRQFSNSRSEMNVSTLELGDSALYLCASSSSGDGANVLTFGAGSRLTVL.

This clonotype came up many times. J is TRBJ2-3 and V is TRBV20-1; a possible D gene is TRBD2 (6 bases). CDR3 length equals 17 residues. Germline lookup yields CDR1 DFQATT and CDR2 SNEGSKA (reference sequence). V lost 4 bases and J 4 bases, leaving 24 bases between the germline ends. The CDR3, as DNA: TGCAGTGCTAAAACCGGTACCGGGACTGGAAAAGCAGATACGCAGTATTTT. It codes for CSAKTGTGTGKADTQYF.

Ten or more counts support this clonotype. V usage is TRBV29-1 and J usage is TRBJ1-1; D call uncertain. V gave up 7 bases and J gave up 5 bases, with 11 bases separating them. CDR1 and CDR2 from the germline V gene are SQVTM and ANQGSEA. The CDR3 extends over 11 amino acids. CDR3 DNA: TGCAGCGCGGAATTTCGGACTGAAGCTTTCTTT. It is translated as CSAEFRTEAFF.

In its sample, this clonotype was seen many times. The V call is TRBV5-5, the J call TRBJ2-7; 10 nucleotides align to TRBD2. Germline lookup yields CDR1 SGHKS and CDR2 YYEKEE (reference sequence). V dropped 0 bases and J dropped 3; count of bases not matched to a gene: 3. The CDR3 is made up of 15 amino acids. Here the CDR3 DNA reads TGTGCCAGCAGCTTGGCGGCTAGCGGGGGCTACGAGCAGTACTTC. Translating it yields CASSLAASGGYEQYF.

The sample holds many counts of this clonotype. The chain couples TRBV7-8 to TRBJ2-5; 8 nucleotides agree with TRBD2. From germline, CDR1 is SGHVS and CDR2 FQNEAQ. Trimming at V came to 4 bases and at J to 5 bases, leaving 12 bases not matched to a gene. The CDR3 has 16 amino acids. The DNA of the CDR3 is TGTGCCAGCAGCTGGGAGCCGGGACGCGGGGGGGAGACCCAGTACTTC. Translated, it gives CASSWEPGRGGETQYF.

This clonotype was counted many times. The V and J genes are TRBV5-1 and TRBJ2-2; D perhaps matches TRBD1 (6 bases). The V gene's germline CDR1 is SGHRS and CDR2 YFSETQ. The CDR3 consists of 15 residues. V shed 5 bases and J shed 3 bases, with 14 bases lying between them. This chain's CDR3 is CASSPERQDTGELFF. As DNA, the CDR3 is TGCGCCAGCAGTCCGGAACGACAGGACACCGGGGAGCTGTTTTTT.

Many counts were recorded for this clonotype. J is TRBJ1-2 and V is TRBV7-2, with a weak D call TRBD1 (5 bases). Germline V gene sequence: CDR1 SGHTA, CDR2 FQGNSA. Trimming left V 2 bases short and J 6 bases short, with 19 bases between. CDR3 size: 16 residues. CDR3 in DNA: TGTGCCAGCAGCTTACACCCGGGCCCGGACACGGATGGCTACACCTTC. It specifies CASSLHPGPDTDGYTF.

This clonotype was counted ten times or more. J is TRBJ2-1 and V is TRBV7-2, with TRBD1 as a possible D gene (6 bases). With 4 bases removed from V and 8 bases from J, the gap between germline ends came to 12 bases. The CDR3 is 13 amino acids. Germline V gene data show CDR1 as SGHTA and CDR2 as FQGNSA. CDR3 DNA sequence: TGTGCCAGCAGCTCGGACAGAGGGGATGAGCAGTTCTTC. Its protein is CASSSDRGDEQFF.

At least ten counts were recorded for this clonotype. The chain combines TRBV12-3 or TRBV12-4 with TRBJ1-2; a possible D gene is TRBD1 (5 bases). The CDR3 has 13 amino acids. Trimming cost V 4 bases and J 4 bases, with 10 bases left between them. This CDR3 is CASSWGDGYGYTF. The CDR3 DNA is TGTGCCAGCAGTTGGGGGGATGGCTATGGCTACACCTTC.

This clonotype has at least ten counts. CDR3 sequence: CSARGGREVSNTGELFF. The DNA for the CDR3 is TGCAGTGCTCGGGGGGGCAGGGAGGTTTCGAACACCGGGGAGCTGTTTTTT. The chain uses TRBV20-1 and TRBJ2-2, with 8 bases fitting TRBD2. This CDR3 is 17 amino acids long. Germline V gives CDR1 DFQATT, CDR2 SNEGSKA (reference sequence). V trimming: 5 bases; J trimming: 0 bases; junction bases outside the gene matches: 11.